The present T cell receptor (beta chain) was sequenced within a study of blood T cell repertoires in COVID-19. Study-wide background: The United States, Italy and Spain supplied acute and convalescent COVID-19 samples. The cDNA or gDNA used as material had been derived from T cells, B-cell-depleted T cells, or PBMCs.

The CDR3 extends over 15 amino acids. V lost 6 bases and J 7 bases, leaving 22 bases between the germline ends. Per germline, CDR1 MDHEN and CDR2 SYDVKM. Authors' analysis steps: By means of reference gene primer amplification, nucleated cell counts were estimated. Clones were read by immunoSEQ multiplex PCR, and TCRdb kept only the in-frame ones, dropping some. Clone size and the V and J calls come from that table; the DNA yielded D and trimming. The table has 160,000 or so clones, under 90% seen once. This receptor was identified in an elderly woman with acute or convalescent COVID-19. The chain links TRBV28 to TRBJ2-7; tentative D call: TRBD1 (8 bases). The sample taken for sequencing was peripheral blood. Here the CDR3 DNA reads TGTGCCAGCAGAACAGGACAGGGCGGGGGAAGTGAGCAGTACTTC. Translated, it gives CASRTGQGGGSEQYF.